This TCR beta chain stems from a study of human thymus T cells. The junction had 3 bases not matched to a gene; V was cut back by 7 bases and J by 4 bases. The germline V gene encodes CDR1 MNHNS and CDR2 SASEGT. This CDR3 contains 13 residues. Produced via immunoSEQ multiplex PCR; TCRdb's table is partial and in-frame only. This table holds 40,000 to 45,000 clones, about 93% found once. J is TRBJ1-1 and V is TRBV6-1; 10 bases fit TRBD1. The receptor was isolated from a boy in the first two years of life with a congenital heart defect but otherwise immunologically healthy. Input material: blood. The CDR3 is CASIGQGGTEAFF. The DNA of the CDR3 is TGTGCCAGCATAGGACAGGGGGGCACTGAAGCTTTCTTT.